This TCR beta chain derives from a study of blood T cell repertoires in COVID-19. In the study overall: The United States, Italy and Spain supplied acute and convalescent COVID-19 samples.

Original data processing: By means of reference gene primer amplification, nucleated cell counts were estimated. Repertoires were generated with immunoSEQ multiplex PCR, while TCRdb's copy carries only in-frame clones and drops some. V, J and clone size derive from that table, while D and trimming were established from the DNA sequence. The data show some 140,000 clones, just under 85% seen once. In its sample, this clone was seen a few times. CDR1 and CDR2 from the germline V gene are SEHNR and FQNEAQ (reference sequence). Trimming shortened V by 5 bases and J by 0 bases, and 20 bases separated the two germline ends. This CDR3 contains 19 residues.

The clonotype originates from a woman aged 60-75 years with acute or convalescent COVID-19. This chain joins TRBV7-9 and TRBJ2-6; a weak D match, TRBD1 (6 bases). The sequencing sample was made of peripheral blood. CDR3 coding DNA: TGTGCCAGCAGCCAAAAAGGGGGACGAGGCAACTCTGGGGCCAACGTCCTGACTTTC. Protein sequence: CASSQKGGRGNSGANVLTF.